The 10 T cell receptor beta chains below all came from one sample that was sequenced in a study of PD-1 blockade in classical Hodgkin lymphoma. Clones were read by immunoSEQ multiplex PCR, and TCRdb kept only the in-frame ones, dropping some. Of some 93,000 clones detected, around nine tenths appear once; the ten largest clones hold roughly 2.8%. Each of the patients experienced relapse following autologous stem cell transplantation, and their brentuximab vedotin exposure differed. The input for sequencing was peripheral blood mononuclear cells (PBMCs), taken at baseline. The source of these receptors is a human donor with classical Hodgkin lymphoma.

This chain links TRBV7-9 with TRBJ2-2, with 7 nucleotides matching TRBD1. The length of the CDR3 is 15 residues. The germline V gene encodes CDR1 SEHNR and CDR2 FQNEAQ (reference sequence). The V segment lost 1 base and the J segment 3 bases; nucleotides outside the gene matches: 2. CDR3 sequence: CASSLVTGYTGELFF. The CDR3 DNA reads TGTGCCAGCAGCTTAGTGACAGGGTACACCGGGGAGCTGTTTTTT. The full variable domain, its missing parts supplied by reference TRBV7-9 and TRBJ2-2, is DTGVSQNPRHKITKRGQNVTFRCDPISEHNRLYWYRQTLGQGPEFLTYFQNEAQLEKSRLLSDRFSAERPKGSFSTLEIQRTEQGDSAMYLCASSLVTGYTGELFFGEGSRLTVL.

This clone appeared once. This chain uses TRBV6-5 with TRBJ1-2; 12 bases fit TRBD1. CDR1 and CDR2 from the germline V gene are MNHEY and SVGAGI. V shed 0 bases, J shed 6 bases, and the junction held 2 bases outside the gene matches. The CDR3 loop spans 15 amino acids. CDR3 nucleotide sequence: TGTGCCAGCAGTTACTCCGGGACAGGGGGCGATGGCTACACCTTC. Residues: CASSYSGTGGDGYTF.

The chain combines TRBV30 with TRBJ2-7; the match to TRBD2 covers 12 bases. J was trimmed by 3 bases and V by 5 bases; bases with no gene match: 11. CDR1 and CDR2 (germline): GTSNPN, SVGIG (reference sequence). The CDR3 has 16 amino acids. The CDR3 region has the DNA TGTGCCTGGCGCCCTCTCGGGACTAGCGGGCTCTACGAGCAGTACTTC. Its protein is CAWRPLGTSGLYEQYF. Using reference TRBV30 and TRBJ2-7 for the parts outside the CDR3, the full variable domain is SQTIHQWPATLVQPVGSPLSLECTVEGTSNPNLYWYRQAAGRGLQLLFYSVGIGQISSEVPQNLSASRPQDRQFILSSKKLLLSDSGFYLCAWRPLGTSGLYEQYFGPGTRLTVT.

V usage is TRBV27 and J usage is TRBJ1-1, with no clear D. This CDR3 is built from 14 residues. The V end lost 1 base, the J end lost 1 base, and 7 bases lay between the germline ends. The V gene's germline CDR1 is MNHEY and CDR2 SMNVEV (reference sequence). CDR3 region: CASSLWWGNTEAFF. The DNA of the CDR3 is TGTGCCAGCAGTTTATGGTGGGGGAACACTGAAGCTTTCTTT.

This clone was recorded only once. The chain has TRBV27 and TRBJ1-5; D gene unclear. Germline V CDR1 and CDR2: MNHEY, SMNVEV (reference sequence). The CDR3 is made up of 13 amino acids. The V and J ends lost 3 bases and 7 bases respectively, with 10 bases between them. CDR3: CASSFRQNQPQHF. Written as DNA, the CDR3 is TGTGCCAGCAGTTTTCGGCAAAACCAGCCCCAGCATTTT.

This clone was recorded once. V is TRBV11-2 and J is TRBJ2-3, with unresolved D. In germline, CDR1 is SGHAT, CDR2 FQNNGV. V was shortened by 1 base and J by 2 bases, with 10 bases between the two germline ends. The length of the CDR3 is 15 residues. CDR3 protein: CASSLVTTPTDTQYF. CDR3 DNA sequence: TGTGCCAGCAGCTTAGTAACCACACCCACAGATACGCAGTATTTT.

The CDR3 DNA reads as TGCAGTGCCGAGGGGCAGTATTTT. Translation: CSAEGQYF. The genes are TRBV20-1 and TRBJ2-3; D possibly corresponds to TRBD2 (5 bases). The germline CDR1 and CDR2 sequences are DFQATT and SNEGSKA (reference sequence). V dropped 6 bases and J dropped 11 bases, with 6 bases sitting between them. The CDR3 length is 8 residues.

V usage is TRBV27 and J usage is TRBJ2-7; D is ambiguous. CDR3 length: 15 amino acids. V lost 4 bases, J lost 0 bases, and 13 bases lay in between. Germline V gene data show CDR1 as MNHEY and CDR2 as SMNVEV (reference sequence). CDR3 loop: CASSWGAGYSYEQYF. In DNA, the CDR3 is TGTGCCAGCAGTTGGGGTGCAGGATACTCCTACGAGCAGTACTTC.

V is TRBV6-5 and J is TRBJ1-4; 7 bases map to TRBD1. Trimming took 1 base from V and 8 from J; bases not matched to a gene: 7. Germline lookup yields CDR1 MNHEY and CDR2 SVGAGI. This CDR3 is built from 15 residues. CDR3 protein: CASSYYRDSNEKLFF. The CDR3, as DNA: TGTGCCAGCAGTTACTACCGGGACAGCAACGAAAAACTGTTTTTT.

The chain employs TRBV29-1 and TRBJ2-2; D is unclear. Trimming shortened V by 1 base and J by 1 base, and 7 bases separated the two germline ends. The CDR3 is 14 residues long. CDR1 is SQVTM and CDR2 is ANQGSEA in the germline V gene. The CDR3: CSVEGQLNTGELFF. The CDR3 DNA is TGCAGCGTTGAAGGACAACTGAACACCGGGGAGCTGTTTTTT.